This T cell receptor (beta chain) was sequenced for a study of spatial heterogeneity in lung cancer. Study context: At a median of roughly two years after resection, follow-up PBMC samples were sequenced when available. An average of more than ten raw reads was observed per unique TCR and UMI combination.

The V and J ends lost 5 bases and 7 bases, in that order; junction bases with no gene match: 9. CDR3 size: 15 residues. TCRdb processed the 5' RACE reads anew with MiXCR; each CDR3 protein has one entry. The sample lists about 120,000 distinct CDR3 sequences, about 12% occurring once. Many counts were recorded for this clonotype. Indicated time point: blood at routine non-recurrence follow-up after resection. Unsorted samples of tumor, nontumor lung or frozen PBMC had their whole RNA sequenced. The source material was PBMCs, sampled at follow-up. This receptor was identified in a male donor with early-stage non-small cell lung cancer. The chain recombines TRBV12-3 or TRBV12-4 with TRBJ2-2, with 8 positions matching TRBD1. CDR3 protein: CASSRQGKRGGELFF. As DNA, the CDR3 is TGTGCCAGCAGTAGACAGGGGAAACGAGGCGGGGAGCTGTTTTTT.